The 26 T cell receptor beta chains given below trace back to one sample, sequenced in a study of blood T cell repertoires in COVID-19. Method: immunoSEQ multiplex PCR; TCRdb's copy keeps in-frame clones and lacks some. The sample holds 150,000 to 200,000 clones, approximately 85% seen once. Input material: PBMCs or T cells enriched from blood (not recorded which). The receptors were gathered from a woman aged 18-29 years who had recovered from COVID-19.

The chain carries TRBV29-1 and TRBJ2-1, with D tentatively TRBD1 (6 bases). The V gene lost 6 bases and the J gene lost 7 bases, with 16 bases spanning the gap. This CDR3 has 13 residues. Germline loops: CDR1 SQVTM, CDR2 ANQGSEA. CDR3 region: CSVNGQIINEQFF. CDR3 DNA sequence: TGCAGCGTGAACGGACAGATAATAAATGAGCAGTTCTTC.

This clone was seen just once. The rearrangement uses TRBV29-1 and TRBJ1-2; TRBD1 is a possible D gene (6 bases). Germline V gene sequence: CDR1 SQVTM, CDR2 ANQGSEA. The CDR3 loop spans 14 amino acids. V was trimmed by 2 bases and J by 7 bases, leaving 17 bases between them. CDR3 region: CSVEHFQGRSGYTF. CDR3 DNA sequence: TGCAGCGTTGAACACTTCCAGGGGCGCAGTGGCTACACCTTC.

DNA for the CDR3: TGTGCCAGCAGCCAAGCTCGGGGGGGTCAAGAGACCCAGTACTTC. Encoded protein: CASSQARGGQETQYF. This chain links TRBV3-1 (or the pseudogene TRBV3-2) with TRBJ2-5; 8 bases align to TRBD2. The CDR3 runs to 15 residues. Losses at the gene ends were 1 base for V and 2 bases for J; bases not matched to a gene: 3. Germline CDR1 LGHDT, CDR2 YNNKEL (reference sequence).

This rearrangement joins TRBV10-3 to TRBJ1-1; TRBD1 matches 10 bases. The CDR3 is made up of 15 amino acids. The junction had 8 bases not matched to a gene; V was cut back by 6 bases and J by 4 bases. Looked up from germline, CDR1 is ENHRY and CDR2 is SYGVKD. In DNA, the CDR3 is TGTGCCATCAGGTCTACCGGGACAGGGGCCACTGAAGCTTTCTTT. Amino acid sequence: CAIRSTGTGATEAFF.

This clone was seen a handful of times. The J gene is TRBJ2-1, the V gene TRBV19; TRBD2 matches at 7 bases. The CDR3 runs to 15 residues. The junction had 5 bases not matched to a gene; V was cut back by 4 bases and J by 2 bases. Germline-derived CDR1 and CDR2 are LNHDA and SQIVND (reference sequence). The chain's CDR3 is CASSNSGEAYNEQFF. The CDR3 nucleotides read TGTGCCAGTAGTAACAGCGGGGAAGCCTACAATGAGCAGTTCTTC.

This clone appeared a single time. The CDR3 sequence is CASSLGNGNTEAFF. Written as DNA, the CDR3 is TGTGCCAGCAGCTTAGGTAACGGTAACACTGAAGCTTTCTTT. The J gene is TRBJ1-1, the V gene TRBV7-9; D is uncertain. The CDR3 length is 14 residues. V lost 1 base to trimming and J lost 2 bases, with 8 bases between them. Germline V gives CDR1 SEHNR, CDR2 FQNEAQ (reference sequence).

The chain uses TRBV4-1 and TRBJ2-7, with TRBD2 as a possible D gene (5 bases). CDR1 is MGHRA, CDR2 YSYEKL, per germline. This CDR3 spans 14 amino acids. Trimming took 3 bases from V and 6 from J, leaving 15 bases between them. The CDR3 is CASSQLITSSEQYF. The CDR3 region has the DNA TGCGCCAGCAGCCAGCTAATTACTAGTTCCGAGCAGTACTTC.

This clone was counted a few times. The chain links TRBV29-1 to TRBJ2-7; 11 nucleotides align to TRBD1. Germline V CDR1 and CDR2: SQVTM, ANQGSEA. J was trimmed by 4 bases and V by 2 bases; bases with no gene match: 4. The CDR3 runs to 14 residues. The CDR3 reads CSVERGQGVYEQYF. The CDR3 nucleotides are TGCAGCGTTGAAAGGGGACAGGGGGTTTACGAGCAGTACTTC.

The chain carries TRBV5-1 and TRBJ1-1; a weak D match, TRBD1 (5 bases). Looked up from germline, CDR1 is SGHRS and CDR2 is YFSETQ. The V end lost 4 bases, the J end lost 4 bases, and 11 bases lay between the germline ends. The CDR3 totals 13 residues. CDR3 DNA sequence: TGCGCCAGCAGCGAGACGGGGGGCACTGAAGCTTTCTTT. The encoded protein is CASSETGGTEAFF.

The CDR3 spells CASSESQRGSQETQYF. CDR3 in DNA: TGCGCCAGCAGTGAATCACAGCGGGGGAGCCAAGAGACCCAGTACTTC. The J gene is TRBJ2-5, the V gene TRBV10-2; TRBD2 matches at 8 bases. CDR3 length equals 16 residues. Germline V gene data show CDR1 as WSHSY and CDR2 as SAAADI. V shed 3 bases and J 1 base; nucleotides not matched to a gene: 7.

The rearrangement links TRBV14 to TRBJ2-7, with D possibly being TRBD1 (6 bases). The germline CDR1 and CDR2 sequences are SGHDN and FVKESK. CDR3 length equals 13 residues. Trimming removed 5 bases from V and 6 bases from J, with 14 bases in between. The CDR3 nucleotides are TGTGCCAGCAGCAAACAGGGAATCGGCGAGCAGTACTTC. Translation: CASSKQGIGEQYF.

In DNA, the CDR3 is TGTGCCAGCAGCCTCGGGACAGGGAACACCGGGGAGCTGTTTTTT. This sequence encodes CASSLGTGNTGELFF. The V and J genes are TRBV7-9 and TRBJ2-2, with 8 bases lining up with TRBD1. Trimming removed 5 bases from V and 1 base from J; junction bases left unmatched: 3. The germline CDR1 and CDR2 sequences are SEHNR and FQNEAQ (reference sequence). The CDR3 loop spans 15 amino acids.

V and J are TRBV5-6 and TRBJ2-5; TRBD1 agrees at 7 bases. With 4 bases clipped from V and 1 base from J, the junction kept 4 bases outside the gene matches. Germline V CDR1 and CDR2: SGHDT, YYEEEE. The CDR3 extends over 14 amino acids. The CDR3 sequence is CASSQGQVQETQYF. CDR3 DNA sequence: TGTGCCAGCAGCCAAGGACAGGTCCAAGAGACCCAGTACTTC.

V gene TRBV18 combines with J gene TRBJ2-7; TRBD2 agrees at 8 bases. Trimming removed 4 bases from V and 2 bases from J; junction bases left unmatched: 10. Germline lookup yields CDR1 KGHSH and CDR2 LQKENI. There are 16 residues in the CDR3. The CDR3 region is CASSLPGSGGPYEQYF. The CDR3 DNA sequence: TGTGCCAGCTCACTTCCGGGAAGCGGGGGACCCTACGAGCAGTACTTC.

The table lists this clone with a count of one. The CDR3 sequence: CASQGTSGSGAQTQYF. The CDR3 DNA sequence: TGTGCCAGCCAGGGGACTAGCGGGAGTGGTGCCCAGACCCAGTACTTC. This chain connects TRBV28 to TRBJ2-5; 14 bases match TRBD2. V gave up 8 bases and J gave up 6 bases; unmatched junction bases: 11. The CDR3 has 16 residues. The germline V gene has CDR1 MDHEN and CDR2 SYDVKM.

A note on this clone: The junction departs from the called germline gene at one end, perhaps through a read error. The CDR3 protein is CASSLDSGSDEQFF. The CDR3, as DNA: TGTGCTAGCAGCTTAGACTCGGGTAGCGATGAGCAGTTCTTC. The chain carries TRBV7-7 and TRBJ2-1, with D perhaps TRBD2 (5 bases). This CDR3 region has 14 residues. Germline CDR1 reads SSHAT; CDR2 reads FNYEAQ (reference sequence).

This chain joins TRBV5-4 and TRBJ2-5; 7 nucleotides match TRBD2. From germline, CDR1 is SGHNT and CDR2 YYREEE (reference sequence). V trimming: 4 bases; J trimming: 5 bases; junction bases outside the gene matches: 5. The CDR3 spans 13 residues. The CDR3 sequence is CASSRDYGETQYF. In nucleotides, the CDR3 is TGTGCCAGCAGCCGGGACTATGGGGAGACCCAGTACTTC.

The CDR3 loop is CASSLAGPPYGYTF. The CDR3 nucleotides are TGTGCCAGCAGTTTGGCGGGGCCTCCGTATGGCTACACCTTC. This rearrangement joins TRBV28 to TRBJ1-2; possible D gene TRBD1, 5 bases. V gave up 3 bases and J gave up 5 bases, with 13 bases separating them. Looked up from germline, CDR1 is MDHEN and CDR2 is SYDVKM. This CDR3 region has 14 residues.

This chain connects TRBV28 to TRBJ2-7; a possible D gene is TRBD1 (6 bases). This CDR3 spans 15 amino acids. Looked up from germline, CDR1 is MDHEN and CDR2 is SYDVKM. Trimming left V 2 bases short and J 3 bases short, with 14 bases between. In nucleotides, the CDR3 is TGTGCCAGCAGTTTAGCAGGGGCCCCCCTCTACGAGCAGTACTTC. Amino acids: CASSLAGAPLYEQYF.

This clone was recorded only once. For the CDR3, the DNA is TGTGCCAGCAGCTCCCCAAACCCGAGGGGTAGCGGGGGGCCGGAGACCCAGTACTTC. This codes for CASSSPNPRGSGGPETQYF. The chain links TRBV13 to TRBJ2-5, with 10 bases aligning to TRBD2. The V and J ends lost 4 bases and 5 bases, in that order; junction bases with no gene match: 19. Germline V gene data show CDR1 as PRHDT and CDR2 as FYEKMQ (reference sequence). This CDR3 has 19 amino acids.

The sample holds a few counts of this clone. An end of the junction does not agree with germline; a read error may underlie this. V is TRBV29-1 and J is TRBJ1-2, with D maybe TRBD1 (6 bases). This CDR3 is 12 amino acids long. From germline, CDR1 is SQVTM and CDR2 ANQGSEA. CDR3 in amino acids: CGVKDSYDGYTF. The CDR3 DNA reads TGCGGCGTTAAGGACAGTTATGATGGCTACACCTTC.

The chain joins TRBV18 to TRBJ1-2; 9 nucleotides match TRBD1. The CDR3 totals 16 residues. Trimming at V came to 0 bases and at J to 0 bases, leaving 2 bases not matched to a gene. Per germline, CDR1 KGHSH and CDR2 LQKENI. CDR3 in DNA: TGTGCCAGCTCACCACCCCGGGACAGGGCTAACTATGGCTACACCTTC. It encodes CASSPPRDRANYGYTF.

With respect to this clone: The same CDR3 also results from other DNA sequences found in this sample. J is TRBJ1-6 and V is TRBV5-1; 8 nucleotides agree with TRBD1. V lost 4 bases to trimming and J lost 10 bases; unmatched junction nucleotides: 7. In germline, CDR1 is SGHRS, CDR2 YFSETQ. The CDR3 spans 14 residues. For the CDR3, the DNA is TGCGCCAGCAGCCCAGGACAGGGAGGATCACCCCTCCACTTT. Amino acids: CASSPGQGGSPLHF.

The chain carries TRBV30 and TRBJ1-6; 8 bases align to TRBD1. The CDR3 covers 13 residues. Germline CDR1 and CDR2: GTSNPN and SVGIG (reference sequence). Trimming at V came to 5 bases and at J to 10 bases, leaving 7 bases not matched to a gene. The DNA of the CDR3 is TGTGCCTGGGACAGGGGCGTAGAATCACCCCTCCACTTT. This codes for CAWDRGVESPLHF.

This clone was seen just once. The V call is TRBV7-2, the J call TRBJ2-1, with a weak D call TRBD2 (6 bases). Germline assignment: CDR1 SGHTA and CDR2 FQGNSA. CDR3 length equals 15 residues. With 0 bases removed from V and 7 bases from J, the gap between germline ends came to 13 bases. CDR3 amino acids: CASSLAQGLFNEQFF. CDR3 bases: TGTGCCAGCAGCTTAGCGCAGGGACTTTTTAATGAGCAGTTCTTC.

The V gene is TRBV11-2, the J gene TRBJ1-3, with a tentative D call TRBD1 (6 bases). Germline CDR1 and CDR2: SGHAT and FQNNGV. V was trimmed by 5 bases and J by 1 base, leaving 12 bases between them. There are 15 residues in the CDR3. CDR3 region: CASSERGGSGNTIYF. CDR3 DNA: TGTGCCAGCAGCGAGCGAGGGGGATCTGGAAACACCATATATTTT.